This entry concerns a single T cell receptor (beta chain). The antigen is unknown. These data belong to a study of post-analysis software for immune sequencing data. Unique molecular identifiers were built into the TCR beta cDNA libraries. TCRdb reprocessed the PCR reads with MiXCR, giving one entry per CDR3 protein. The sample yields hundreds of thousands of distinct CDR3 sequences, around 44% seen once. Deletions cut 2 bases from V and 0 bases from J, with 17 bases between. The CDR3 extends over 17 amino acids. Germline V gene lookup returns CDR1 MGHRA and CDR2 YSYEKL. Points from the study as a whole: In patients, TRBV5-6, TRBV5-1 and TRBV20-1 belonged to roughly 5 TRBV segments found more frequently than in controls.

This rearrangement joins TRBV4-1 to TRBJ2-7; no definite D call. The receptor comes from a girl aged 5-17 years with multiple sclerosis. The specimen was blood. CDR3 protein: CASSQLLAVVSSYEQYF. DNA for the CDR3: TGCGCCAGCAGCCAACTATTGGCCGTCGTTTCCTCCTACGAGCAGTACTTC.